The rows below give T cell receptor beta chains drawn from one sample of a study of regulatory T cells in long-lasting Graves disease. Via MiXCR, TCRdb re-called the multiplex PCR reads, giving one row per CDR3 protein. The repertoire consists of some 400,000 distinct CDR3 sequences, with just under 15% occurring once and the leading ten covering about a sixth. These data are also associated with another study on T cells in Graves' hyperthyroidism and ophthalmopathy.

Sequenced material: peripheral blood mononuclear cells (PBMCs), taken at new diagnosis, from a patient treated with antithyroid drugs. The receptors here all came from a woman aged 25 to 39 with Graves disease. Both conserved end residues are part of each CDR3. Each record gives: clone size, J gene, D gene, V gene, CDR3 protein, CDR3 DNA. The D gene is left open where the match is weak. The size field is filled for only some rows; it gives once, few, many or a size class.

clone size: few
J gene: TRBJ2-7
D gene: TRBD1
V gene: TRBV15
CDR3 protein: CATSRTGYIYEQYF
CDR3 DNA: TGTGCCACCAGCAGGACAGGGTACATCTACGAGCAGTACTTC

clone size: many
J gene: TRBJ2-7
D gene: .
V gene: TRBV9
CDR3 protein: CASSVSEGPYEQYF
CDR3 DNA: TGTGCCAGCAGCGTTAGCGAAGGCCCCTACGAGCAGTACTTC

clone size: many
J gene: TRBJ2-3
D gene: TRBD2
V gene: TRBV13
CDR3 protein: CASSSPKRSSGESTDTQYF
CDR3 DNA: TGTGCCAGCAGCTCCCCCAAGAGATCTAGCGGGGAAAGCACAGATACGCAGTATTTT

clone size: few
J gene: TRBJ1-5
D gene: .
V gene: TRBV15
CDR3 protein: CATRWAHNQPQHF
CDR3 DNA: TGTGCCACTAGGTGGGCCCACAATCAGCCCCAGCATTTT

clone size: .
J gene: TRBJ2-5
D gene: .
V gene: TRBV13
CDR3 protein: CASSVNLQETQYF
CDR3 DNA: TGTGCCAGCAGCGTCAACCTCCAAGAGACCCAGTACTTC

clone size: many
J gene: TRBJ2-3
D gene: TRBD2
V gene: TRBV2
CDR3 protein: CASSEALADLASGRNTQYF
CDR3 DNA: TGTGCCAGCAGTGAAGCGCTTGCTGACCTGGCGAGCGGGAGAAATACGCAGTATTTT

clone size: .
J gene: TRBJ2-7
D gene: .
V gene: TRBV2
CDR3 protein: CATVKEAALGEQYF
CDR3 DNA: TGTGCCACCGTGAAGGAAGCGGCTCTAGGGGAGCAGTACTTC

clone size: .
J gene: TRBJ2-2
D gene: TRBD2
V gene: TRBV6-5
CDR3 protein: CASSSILAGGGKLFF
CDR3 DNA: TGTGCCAGCAGTTCCATACTAGCGGGGGGGGGTAAGCTGTTTTTT

clone size: many
J gene: TRBJ2-7
D gene: .
V gene: TRBV2
CDR3 protein: CASTEGRDYEQYF
CDR3 DNA: TGTGCCAGCACAGAGGGCAGGGACTACGAGCAGTACTTC

clone size: many
J gene: TRBJ1-1
D gene: .
V gene: TRBV5-1
CDR3 protein: CASSWGSHTEAFF
CDR3 DNA: TGCGCCAGCAGCTGGGGGTCCCACACTGAAGCTTTCTTT

clone size: many
J gene: TRBJ2-7
D gene: TRBD2
V gene: TRBV3-1
CDR3 protein: CASSQDLAGGYEQYF
CDR3 DNA: TGTGCCAGCAGCCAAGACCTAGCGGGAGGGTACGAGCAGTACTTC

clone size: .
J gene: TRBJ2-5
D gene: .
V gene: TRBV7-9
CDR3 protein: CASSLRASGGPHQETQYF
CDR3 DNA: TGTGCCAGCAGCTTACGAGCCAGTGGCGGGCCCCACCAAGAGACCCAGTACTTC

clone size: few
J gene: TRBJ2-1
D gene: TRBD2
V gene: TRBV6-2/TRBV6-3
CDR3 protein: CASSPRTSGSNEQFF
CDR3 DNA: TGTGCCAGCAGCCCCCGGACTAGCGGGAGCAATGAGCAGTTCTTC

clone size: .
J gene: TRBJ2-7
D gene: .
V gene: TRBV5-1
CDR3 protein: CASSLKGGAGNQYF
CDR3 DNA: TGCGCCAGCAGCTTGAAGGGGGGCGCGGGGAACCAGTACTTC

clone size: .
J gene: TRBJ2-3
D gene: .
V gene: TRBV4-1
CDR3 protein: CASSQVGQRLTDTQYF
CDR3 DNA: TGCGCCAGCAGCCAAGTAGGGCAGCGTCTAACAGATACGCAGTATTTT

clone size: many
J gene: TRBJ2-7
D gene: .
V gene: TRBV5-6
CDR3 protein: CASSRSRAFLSYEQYF
CDR3 DNA: TGTGCCAGCAGCCGTTCTCGGGCCTTCCTCTCCTACGAGCAGTACTTC

clone size: many
J gene: TRBJ2-3
D gene: .
V gene: TRBV5-5
CDR3 protein: CASSAASSRVDTQYF
CDR3 DNA: TGTGCCAGCAGCGCCGCCTCATCCAGGGTTGATACGCAGTATTTT

clone size: few
J gene: TRBJ2-2
D gene: .
V gene: TRBV19
CDR3 protein: CASSIGGNTGELFF
CDR3 DNA: TGTGCCAGTAGTATAGGGGGCAACACCGGGGAGCTGTTTTTT

clone size: many
J gene: TRBJ2-2
D gene: .
V gene: TRBV12-5
CDR3 protein: CASGLGNTGELFF
CDR3 DNA: TGTGCTAGTGGTTTAGGGAACACCGGGGAGCTGTTTTTT

clone size: many
J gene: TRBJ2-7
D gene: .
V gene: TRBV28
CDR3 protein: CASSLVGGVDRGEQYF
CDR3 DNA: TGTGCCAGCAGTTTGGTCGGCGGGGTCGACCGGGGGGAGCAGTACTTC

clone size: .
J gene: TRBJ1-5
D gene: .
V gene: TRBV6-1
CDR3 protein: CATETSWQANQPQHF
CDR3 DNA: TGTGCCACCGAGACTTCTTGGCAGGCCAATCAGCCCCAGCATTTT

clone size: many
J gene: TRBJ2-7
D gene: TRBD2
V gene: TRBV7-3
CDR3 protein: CASSLTPGLAGLGEQYF
CDR3 DNA: TGTGCCAGCAGCTTAACCCCGGGACTAGCGGGACTGGGCGAGCAGTACTTC

clone size: many
J gene: TRBJ2-4
D gene: TRBD2
V gene: TRBV5-4
CDR3 protein: CASSFGLDVKNIQYF
CDR3 DNA: TGTGCCAGCAGCTTTGGACTAGATGTCAAAAACATTCAGTACTTC

clone size: few
J gene: TRBJ2-1
D gene: .
V gene: TRBV20-1
CDR3 protein: CSASGIFGGRSYNEQFF
CDR3 DNA: TGCAGTGCTAGTGGCATCTTCGGCGGGCGTTCCTACAATGAGCAGTTCTTC

clone size: many
J gene: TRBJ2-2
D gene: .
V gene: TRBV30
CDR3 protein: CAWSLWDTGELFF
CDR3 DNA: TGTGCCTGGAGTTTGTGGGACACCGGGGAGCTGTTTTTT

clone size: many
J gene: TRBJ1-5
D gene: TRBD1
V gene: TRBV27
CDR3 protein: CASSPQGQLNQPQHF
CDR3 DNA: TGTGCCAGCAGTCCCCAGGGACAGCTCAATCAGCCCCAGCATTTT

clone size: many
J gene: TRBJ1-5
D gene: TRBD1
V gene: TRBV12-3/TRBV12-4
CDR3 protein: CASSSVRGQNQPQHF
CDR3 DNA: TGTGCCAGCAGTTCCGTCAGGGGGCAAAATCAGCCCCAGCATTTT

clone size: few
J gene: TRBJ1-4
D gene: .
V gene: TRBV28
CDR3 protein: CASSHWAGELREKLFF
CDR3 DNA: TGTGCCAGCAGCCACTGGGCAGGTGAACTAAGGGAAAAACTGTTTTTT

clone size: many
J gene: TRBJ2-3
D gene: .
V gene: TRBV28
CDR3 protein: CASSLLAAGTDTQYF
CDR3 DNA: TGTGCCAGCAGTTTATTGGCAGCGGGCACAGATACGCAGTATTTT

clone size: .
J gene: TRBJ2-7
D gene: TRBD1
V gene: TRBV6-9
CDR3 protein: CASSYAGQGSYEQYF
CDR3 DNA: TGTGCCAGCAGTTACGCGGGACAGGGCTCCTACGAGCAGTACTTC

clone size: many
J gene: TRBJ2-1
D gene: .
V gene: TRBV3-1
CDR3 protein: CASSPGDDEQFF
CDR3 DNA: TGTGCCAGCAGCCCGGGGGATGATGAGCAGTTCTTC

clone size: many
J gene: TRBJ2-1
D gene: .
V gene: TRBV5-6
CDR3 protein: CASSFLMSGYNEQFF
CDR3 DNA: TGTGCCAGCAGCTTCCTAATGTCGGGTTACAATGAGCAGTTCTTC

clone size: many
J gene: TRBJ2-5
D gene: .
V gene: TRBV6-5
CDR3 protein: CASSYSVGGGQETQYF
CDR3 DNA: TGTGCCAGCAGTTACTCGGTTGGAGGCGGTCAAGAGACCCAGTACTTC

clone size: few
J gene: TRBJ2-7
D gene: .
V gene: TRBV29-1
CDR3 protein: CSVDTGIPYEQYF
CDR3 DNA: TGCAGCGTTGATACAGGGATTCCCTACGAGCAGTACTTC

clone size: .
J gene: TRBJ1-6
D gene: .
V gene: TRBV5-1
CDR3 protein: CASSLVDFGGNSPLHF
CDR3 DNA: TGCGCCAGCAGCTTGGTGGATTTTGGGGGCAATTCACCCCTCCACTTT

clone size: few
J gene: TRBJ2-7
D gene: .
V gene: TRBV12-3/TRBV12-4
CDR3 protein: CASSLGDHEQYF
CDR3 DNA: TGTGCCAGCAGTTTGGGGGACCACGAGCAGTACTTC

clone size: many
J gene: TRBJ1-2
D gene: .
V gene: TRBV7-2
CDR3 protein: CASSSTPGGYGYTF
CDR3 DNA: TGTGCCAGCAGCTCGACACCCGGCGGCTATGGCTACACCTTC

clone size: .
J gene: TRBJ2-7
D gene: .
V gene: TRBV6-9
CDR3 protein: CASSYSRTAYEQYF
CDR3 DNA: TGTGCCAGCAGTTACTCCAGGACAGCCTACGAGCAGTACTTC

clone size: many
J gene: TRBJ2-7
D gene: TRBD2
V gene: TRBV6-5
CDR3 protein: CASSYRGLAGGPYEQYF
CDR3 DNA: TGTGCCAGCAGTTACAGGGGACTAGCGGGAGGGCCGTACGAGCAGTACTTC

clone size: many
J gene: TRBJ2-1
D gene: .
V gene: TRBV2
CDR3 protein: CASSERLGEQFF
CDR3 DNA: TGTGCCAGCAGTGAAAGGCTAGGCGAGCAGTTCTTC

clone size: many
J gene: TRBJ2-7
D gene: TRBD2
V gene: TRBV7-9
CDR3 protein: CASRLAGGLDEQYF
CDR3 DNA: TGTGCCAGCAGACTAGCGGGAGGGCTCGACGAGCAGTACTTC

clone size: few
J gene: TRBJ1-1
D gene: TRBD1
V gene: TRBV6-2/TRBV6-3
CDR3 protein: CASNSQGAALNTEAFF
CDR3 DNA: TGTGCCAGCAACTCACAGGGGGCTGCGCTGAACACTGAAGCTTTCTTT

clone size: many
J gene: TRBJ2-1
D gene: TRBD2
V gene: TRBV15
CDR3 protein: CATSRDLAGAHEQFF
CDR3 DNA: TGTGCCACCAGCAGAGACCTAGCGGGAGCCCATGAGCAGTTCTTC

clone size: .
J gene: TRBJ2-2
D gene: .
V gene: TRBV7-9
CDR3 protein: CALSRDTGELFF
CDR3 DNA: TGTGCCCTCAGTAGGGACACCGGGGAGCTGTTTTTT

clone size: few
J gene: TRBJ1-2
D gene: TRBD1
V gene: TRBV29-1
CDR3 protein: CSGRTGYGYTF
CDR3 DNA: TGCAGCGGGCGGACAGGGTATGGCTACACCTTC

clone size: few
J gene: TRBJ1-1
D gene: .
V gene: TRBV5-1
CDR3 protein: CASSSPDKYTEAFF
CDR3 DNA: TGCGCCAGCAGCTCCCCTGACAAATACACTGAAGCTTTCTTT

clone size: .
J gene: TRBJ2-2
D gene: .
V gene: TRBV12-3/TRBV12-4
CDR3 protein: CASSSVRSGELFF
CDR3 DNA: TGTGCCAGCAGTTCCGTGAGGTCTGGGGAGCTGTTTTTT

clone size: many
J gene: TRBJ1-1
D gene: .
V gene: TRBV7-9
CDR3 protein: CASSSYTEAFF
CDR3 DNA: TGTGCCAGCAGCTCCTACACTGAAGCTTTCTTT

clone size: many
J gene: TRBJ1-5
D gene: TRBD1
V gene: TRBV3-1
CDR3 protein: CASSARTGVGQPQHF
CDR3 DNA: TGTGCCAGCAGCGCCCGGACAGGGGTAGGCCAGCCCCAGCATTTT

clone size: many
J gene: TRBJ1-1
D gene: TRBD1
V gene: TRBV19
CDR3 protein: CASSPWGQGDTEAFF
CDR3 DNA: TGTGCCAGTAGCCCCTGGGGCCAGGGGGACACTGAAGCTTTCTTT

clone size: many
J gene: TRBJ2-1
D gene: .
V gene: TRBV9
CDR3 protein: CASSVGRTSEQFF
CDR3 DNA: TGTGCCAGCAGCGTAGGCAGGACCTCCGAGCAGTTCTTC

clone size: .
J gene: TRBJ2-4
D gene: .
V gene: TRBV6-1
CDR3 protein: CASRGSGSIAKNIQYF
CDR3 DNA: TGTGCCAGCAGGGGCTCCGGGAGTATAGCCAAAAACATTCAGTACTTC

clone size: few
J gene: TRBJ2-7
D gene: TRBD2
V gene: TRBV7-9
CDR3 protein: CASSLDRGSSSGSYEQYF
CDR3 DNA: TGTGCCAGCAGCTTAGACAGGGGAAGTTCTAGCGGGAGCTACGAGCAGTACTTC